What follows describes a single TCR beta chain. This specimen comes from a study of T cell changes during pregnancy in multiple sclerosis. The method was immunoSEQ multiplex PCR; TCRdb's version includes in-frame clones alone and lacks a portion of them. The sample holds under 85,000 clones, around nine tenths seen once. Sequenced material: CD4+ T cells from peripheral blood mononuclear cells, taken in the second trimester of pregnancy. The TCR originated in a female donor with multiple sclerosis, enrolled in a pregnancy study.

This chain's CDR3 is CSADRGLAGTDTQYF. CDR3 sequence (DNA): TGCAGCGCAGACAGGGGGCTGGCTGGCACAGATACGCAGTATTTT. The J gene is TRBJ2-3, the V gene TRBV29-1; TRBD1 matches at 10 bases. The CDR3 is 15 amino acids. Germline V CDR1 and CDR2: SQVTM, ANQGSEA. V lost 7 bases, J lost 1 base, and 8 bases stayed unmatched.